The 10 T cell receptor beta chains below were found in one sample sequenced in a study of shared clonotypes between healthy human individuals. Profiled with immunoSEQ multiplex PCR; TCRdb holds only in-frame clones, not every one. The data contain 950,000 to 1,100,000 clones, about 74% of them singletons. The sample taken for sequencing was memory CD4+ T cells sorted from blood. Described subset: CD45RA-negative fraction. Source of these receptors: a man younger than 30 in good health.

This clone was picked up a small number of times. The rearrangement uses TRBV5-4 and TRBJ2-3; 9 bases map to TRBD2. Germline trimming cut 5 bases from V and 2 bases from J; bases unmatched to any gene: 9. CDR1 is SGHNT and CDR2 is YYREEE in the germline V gene (reference sequence). This CDR3 has 16 amino acids. For the CDR3, the DNA is TGTGCCAGCAGTGCCGCTAGCGGGGCCAACACAGATACGCAGTATTTT. Translation: CASSAASGANTDTQYF.

The CDR3 coding sequence is TGTGCCAGCAGCGTAGGAGAGGCGGCACCCCTCCACTTT. It translates to CASSVGEAAPLHF. The chain uses TRBV9 and TRBJ1-6; D unclear. V lost 0 bases and J 11 bases, leaving 9 bases between the germline ends. The V gene's germline CDR1 is SGDLS and CDR2 YYNGEE. The length of the CDR3 is 13 residues.

The chain combines TRBV4-2 with TRBJ2-3; 9 bases map to TRBD1. The CDR3 is 16 amino acids. Germline-derived CDR1 and CDR2 are LGHNA and YNFKEQ. Losses at the gene ends were 5 bases for V and 0 bases for J; bases not matched to a gene: 6. The CDR3 sequence is CASSWGTGLSTDTQYF. CDR3 DNA: TGTGCCAGCAGCTGGGGGACAGGGCTTAGCACAGATACGCAGTATTTT.

The chain has TRBV5-1 and TRBJ2-7; D is uncertain. CDR3 length: 13 amino acids. CDR1 and CDR2 (germline): SGHRS, YFSETQ. V was shortened by 0 bases and J by 3 bases, with 7 bases between the two germline ends. CDR3 DNA sequence: TGCGCCAGCAGCTTGGTTGTGAGCTACGAGCAGTACTTC. This encodes CASSLVVSYEQYF.

This chain links TRBV11-3 with TRBJ2-2; D gene unclear. This CDR3 spans 13 amino acids. The germline V gene has CDR1 SGHNT and CDR2 YENEEA. V was cut by 5 bases and J by 5 bases, with 9 bases left in between. For the CDR3, the DNA is TGTGCCAGCAGCCCCGATGGTACCGGGGAGCTGTTTTTT. Amino acids: CASSPDGTGELFF.

The chain combines TRBV27 with TRBJ2-3; D remains ambiguous. Trimming took 0 bases from V and 3 from J, leaving 7 bases between them. The CDR3 loop spans 14 amino acids. The V gene's germline CDR1 is MNHEY and CDR2 SMNVEV (reference sequence). The CDR3 reads CASSLSWKTDTQYF. The CDR3 coding sequence is TGTGCCAGCAGTTTATCGTGGAAAACAGATACGCAGTATTTT.

On this clone itself: Different DNA sequences within this sample yield the same CDR3. The CDR3: CASSGQGAGEQFF. CDR3 DNA: TGTGCCAGCAGTGGACAGGGGGCGGGTGAGCAGTTCTTC. This chain uses TRBV2 with TRBJ2-1; 10 bases fit TRBD1. After removal of 4 bases from V and 9 bases from J, the junction contained 3 bases not matched to a gene. This CDR3 contains 13 residues. The germline gives CDR1 SNHLY, CDR2 FYNNEI.

V usage is TRBV5-5 and J usage is TRBJ1-2; tentatively, D is TRBD1 (5 bases). Trimming cost V 4 bases and J 0 bases, with 13 bases left between them. CDR1 is SGHKS and CDR2 is YYEKEE in the germline V gene (reference sequence). There are 15 residues in the CDR3. The CDR3 DNA follows: TGTGCCAGCAGCCAAGGGGCCAGTTCTAACTATGGCTACACCTTC. Translating it yields CASSQGASSNYGYTF.

The gene calls are TRBV18 and TRBJ2-5, with D perhaps given as TRBD1 or TRBD2 (5 bases each). Germline-derived CDR1 and CDR2 are KGHSH and LQKENI. Trimming cost V 5 bases and J 0 bases, with 13 bases left between them. The CDR3 consists of 15 residues. CDR3 in DNA: TGTGCCAGCTCAGAGGGACCAGGGAACCAAGAGACCCAGTACTTC. Translation: CASSEGPGNQETQYF.

The chain links TRBV5-6 to TRBJ2-7; D assignment may be TRBD1 or TRBD2 (5 bases each). From germline, CDR1 is SGHDT and CDR2 YYEEEE. The CDR3 totals 14 residues. The ends were cut back, 0 bases at V and 2 bases at J, with 9 bases in the middle. The DNA for the CDR3 is TGTGCCAGCAGCTTGGCGGGACCGGCCTACGAGCAGTACTTC. Its protein is CASSLAGPAYEQYF.